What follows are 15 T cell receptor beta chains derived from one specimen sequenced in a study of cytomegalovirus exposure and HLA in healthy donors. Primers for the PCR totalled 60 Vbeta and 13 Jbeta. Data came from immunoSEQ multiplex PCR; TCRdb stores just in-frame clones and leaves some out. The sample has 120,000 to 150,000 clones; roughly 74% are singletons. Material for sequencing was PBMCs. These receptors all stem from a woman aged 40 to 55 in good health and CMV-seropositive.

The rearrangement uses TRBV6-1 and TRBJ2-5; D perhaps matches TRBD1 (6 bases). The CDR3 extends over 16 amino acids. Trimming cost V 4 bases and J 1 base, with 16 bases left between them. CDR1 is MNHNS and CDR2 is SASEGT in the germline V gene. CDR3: CASSVRGTSLQETQYF. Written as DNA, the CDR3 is TGTGCCAGCAGTGTTCGAGGGACATCCCTCCAAGAGACCCAGTACTTC.

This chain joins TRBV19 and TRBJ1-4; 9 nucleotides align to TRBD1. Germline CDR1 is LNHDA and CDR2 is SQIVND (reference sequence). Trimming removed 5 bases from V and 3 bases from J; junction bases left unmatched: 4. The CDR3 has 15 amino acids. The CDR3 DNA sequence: TGTGCCAGTAGTCTGAGGACAGGGGCTAATGAAAAACTGTTTTTT. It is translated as CASSLRTGANEKLFF.

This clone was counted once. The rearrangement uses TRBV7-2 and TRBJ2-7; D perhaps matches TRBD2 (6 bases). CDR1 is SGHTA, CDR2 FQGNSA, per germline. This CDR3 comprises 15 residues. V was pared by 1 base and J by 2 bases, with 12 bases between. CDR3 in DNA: TGTGCCAGCAGCTTAGGGGACTTAACAGCCTACGAGCAGTACTTC. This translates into CASSLGDLTAYEQYF.

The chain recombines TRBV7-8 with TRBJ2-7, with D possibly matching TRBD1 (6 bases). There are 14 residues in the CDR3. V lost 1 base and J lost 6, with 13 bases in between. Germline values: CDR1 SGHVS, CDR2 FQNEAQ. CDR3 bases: TGTGCCAGCAGCTTAGACAGGGTAGTACGCGAGCAGTACTTC. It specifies CASSLDRVVREQYF. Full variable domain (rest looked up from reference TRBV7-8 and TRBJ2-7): GAGVSQSPRYKVAKRGQDVALRCDPISGHVSLFWYQQALGQGPEFLTYFQNEAQLDKSGLPSDRFFAERPEGSVSTLKIQRTQQEDSAVYLCASSLDRVVREQYFGPGTRLTVT.

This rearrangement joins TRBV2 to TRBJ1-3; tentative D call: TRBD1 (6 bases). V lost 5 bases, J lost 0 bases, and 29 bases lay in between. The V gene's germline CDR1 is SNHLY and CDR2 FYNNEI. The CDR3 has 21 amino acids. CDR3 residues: CASSHSRSGHWLVSSGNTIYF. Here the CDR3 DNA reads TGTGCCAGCAGTCACTCTAGATCGGGACACTGGCTTGTCTCCTCTGGAAACACCATATATTTT.

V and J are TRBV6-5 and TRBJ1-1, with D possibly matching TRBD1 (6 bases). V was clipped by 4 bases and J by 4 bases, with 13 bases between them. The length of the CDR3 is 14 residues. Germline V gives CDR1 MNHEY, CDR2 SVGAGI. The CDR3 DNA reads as TGTGCCAGCAGTTGGCAGGGGTTGAGCACTGAAGCTTTCTTT. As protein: CASSWQGLSTEAFF.

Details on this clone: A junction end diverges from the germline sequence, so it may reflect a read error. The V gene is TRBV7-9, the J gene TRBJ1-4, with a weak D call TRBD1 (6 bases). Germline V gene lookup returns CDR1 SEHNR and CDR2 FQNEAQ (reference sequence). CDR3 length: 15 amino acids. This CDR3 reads CAGSSTGIRVEKLFF. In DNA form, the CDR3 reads TGTGCCGGCAGCTCAACAGGGATCCGGGTCGAAAAACTGTTTTTT.

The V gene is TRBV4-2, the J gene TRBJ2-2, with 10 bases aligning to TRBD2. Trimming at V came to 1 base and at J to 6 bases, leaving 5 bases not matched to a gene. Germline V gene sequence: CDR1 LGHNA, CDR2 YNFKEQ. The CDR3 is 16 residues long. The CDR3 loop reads CASSQGISGRSGELFF. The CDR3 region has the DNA TGTGCCAGCAGCCAAGGAATTAGCGGGAGGTCCGGGGAGCTGTTTTTT.

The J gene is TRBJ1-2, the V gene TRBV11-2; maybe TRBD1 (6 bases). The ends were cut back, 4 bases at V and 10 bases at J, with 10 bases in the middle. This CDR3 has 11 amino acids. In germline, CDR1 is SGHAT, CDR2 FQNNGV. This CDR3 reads CASSSTGTYTF. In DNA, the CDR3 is TGTGCCAGCAGCTCAACAGGGACCTACACCTTC.

The CDR3 coding sequence is TGTGCCAGCTCACCCGATTCGGGGTACGAGCAGTACTTC. Translation gives CASSPDSGYEQYF. V usage is TRBV18 and J usage is TRBJ2-7; a weak D match, TRBD2 (5 bases). V was shortened by 3 bases and J by 4 bases, with 10 bases between the two germline ends. Germline CDR1 reads KGHSH; CDR2 reads LQKENI. The CDR3 is 13 amino acids.

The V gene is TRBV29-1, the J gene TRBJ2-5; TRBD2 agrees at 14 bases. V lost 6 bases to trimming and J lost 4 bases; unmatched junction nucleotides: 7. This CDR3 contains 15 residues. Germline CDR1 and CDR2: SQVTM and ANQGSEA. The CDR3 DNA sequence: TGCAGCGTCCGACTAGCGGGAGGGCCGGGAGAGACCCAGTACTTC. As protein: CSVRLAGGPGETQYF.

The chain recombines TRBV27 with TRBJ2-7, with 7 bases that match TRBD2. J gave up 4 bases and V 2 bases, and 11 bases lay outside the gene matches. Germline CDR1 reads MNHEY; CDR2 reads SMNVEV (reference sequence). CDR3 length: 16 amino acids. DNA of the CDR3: TGTGCCAGCAGTTTACTCGCGGGAGACTCGGTTTACGAGCAGTACTTC. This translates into CASSLLAGDSVYEQYF.

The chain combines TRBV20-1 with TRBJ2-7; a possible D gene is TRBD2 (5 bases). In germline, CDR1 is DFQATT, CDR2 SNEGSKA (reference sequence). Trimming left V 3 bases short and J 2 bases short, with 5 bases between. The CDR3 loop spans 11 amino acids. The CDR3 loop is CSASGTYEQYF. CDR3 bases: TGCAGTGCTAGCGGGACCTACGAGCAGTACTTC.

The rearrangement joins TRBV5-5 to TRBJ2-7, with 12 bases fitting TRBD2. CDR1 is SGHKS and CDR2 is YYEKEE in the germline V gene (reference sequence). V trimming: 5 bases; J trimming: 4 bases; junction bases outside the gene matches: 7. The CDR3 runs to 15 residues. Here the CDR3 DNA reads TGTGCCAGCAGGCGACTAGCGGGAGTTGGGTACGAGCAGTACTTC. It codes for CASRRLAGVGYEQYF.

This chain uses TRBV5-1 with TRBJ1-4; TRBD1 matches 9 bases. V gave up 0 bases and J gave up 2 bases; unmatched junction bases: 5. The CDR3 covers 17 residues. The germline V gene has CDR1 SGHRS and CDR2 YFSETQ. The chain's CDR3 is CASSLGGQGETNEKLFF. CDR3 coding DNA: TGCGCCAGCAGCTTGGGGGGACAGGGAGAGACTAATGAAAAACTGTTTTTT.